This T cell receptor beta chain stems from a study of T cells in Graves' hyperthyroidism and ophthalmopathy. Study-level findings and limits: Peripheral blood also featured most of the thyroid clonotypes expanded above 0.001. Separating ophthalmopathy from stable hyperthyroidism was achieved by a 13 V-J model.

V was clipped by 5 bases and J by 8 bases; unmatched bases: 9. This CDR3 spans 16 amino acids. Germline-derived CDR1 and CDR2 are MNHEY and SVGEGT. This clonotype was counted many times. What it binds is not known. Amplified TCR beta CDR3 regions came from RNA transcripts. A first-round RT-PCR of the TCR CDR3 used the HTBI primer set. MiXCR was run by TCRdb on the multiplex PCR reads, yielding one entry per CDR3 protein. The sample records about 620,000 distinct CDR3 sequences, 15% to 20% being singletons. Graves' hyperthyroidism is called stable when ophthalmopathy does not progress within 18 months. The hyperthyroidism patients had all been newly diagnosed, and their disease duration was under 2 months. Their ages ranged from 18 to 65 years.

This chain uses TRBV6-2 or TRBV6-3 with TRBJ2-1; TRBD2 matches 13 bases. The sample consisted of blood. The source of this sequence is a woman aged 25 to 39 with Graves' hyperthyroidism. DNA for the CDR3: TGTGCCAGCAGTCCCAACAGACTAGCGGGAGGTGATGAGCAGTTCTTC. Its protein product is CASSPNRLAGGDEQFF.